Listed here is a single T cell receptor beta chain. Time point described: pretreatment peripheral blood. Using immunoSEQ multiplex PCR, the repertoire was profiled, and TCRdb retains in-frame clones only, with some absent. The sample lists tens of thousands of clones, around 90% occurring once. The sample originates from a study of PD-L1 blockade in urothelial cancer. This receptor was obtained from a man between 60 and 75 years old with urothelial cancer. Material: PBMCs, obtained around atezolizumab (anti-PD-L1) treatment.

The CDR3 DNA reads TGTGCCAGCATCGGAGGGCCGAACACCGGGGAGCTGTTTTTT. Residues: CASIGGPNTGELFF. The chain has TRBV2 and TRBJ2-2; a possible D gene is TRBD2 (6 bases). The CDR3 is made up of 14 amino acids. CDR1 is SNHLY and CDR2 is FYNNEI in the germline V gene. The V gene lost 7 bases and the J gene lost 0 bases, with 9 bases spanning the gap.